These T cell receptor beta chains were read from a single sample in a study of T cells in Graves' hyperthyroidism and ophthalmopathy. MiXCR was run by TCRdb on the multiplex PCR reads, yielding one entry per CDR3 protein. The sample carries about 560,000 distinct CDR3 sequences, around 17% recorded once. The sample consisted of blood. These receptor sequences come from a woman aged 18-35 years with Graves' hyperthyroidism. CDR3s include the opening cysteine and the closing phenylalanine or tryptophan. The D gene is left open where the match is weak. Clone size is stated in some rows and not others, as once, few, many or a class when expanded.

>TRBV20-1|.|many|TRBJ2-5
TGCAGTGCTAGAGATCGGAGGGGAGTGTACTTC
CSARDRRGVYF
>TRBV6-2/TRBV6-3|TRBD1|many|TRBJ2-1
TGTGCCAGCAGTTACCACTACAGGGGGCCATACAATGAGCAGTTCTTC
CASSYHYRGPYNEQFF
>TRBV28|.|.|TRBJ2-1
TGTGCCAACAGCCGCGACATATCCTACAATGAGCAGTTCTTC
CANSRDISYNEQFF
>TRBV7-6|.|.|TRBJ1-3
TGTGCCAGCAGCCGTGGGGACTCTGGAAACACCATATATTTT
CASSRGDSGNTIYF
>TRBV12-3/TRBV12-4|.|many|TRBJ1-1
TGTGCCAGCAGTGCGAGAGGGGGGGGTAACTCTGAAGCTTTCTTT
CASSARGGGNSEAFF
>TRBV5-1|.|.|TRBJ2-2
TGCGCCAGCAGCTTGGAGGTCGGACCGAACACCGGGGAGCTGTTTTTT
CASSLEVGPNTGELFF
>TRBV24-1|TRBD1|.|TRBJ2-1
TGTGCCACCAGCGAGGGGGCAAGCTACAATGAGCAGTTCTTC
CATSEGASYNEQFF
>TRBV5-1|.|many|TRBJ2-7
TGCGCCAGCAGTGTGACAGGAGTCTACGAGCAGTACTTC
CASSVTGVYEQYF
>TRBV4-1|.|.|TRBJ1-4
TGCGCCAGCAGCCCGCCCGGGACGGCAAATGAAAAACTGTTTTTT
CASSPPGTANEKLFF
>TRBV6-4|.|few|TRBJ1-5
TGTGCCAGCAGTGAATCGGTGGGGGATGGTCAGCCCCAGCATTTT
CASSESVGDGQPQHF
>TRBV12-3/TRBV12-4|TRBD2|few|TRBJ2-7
TGTGCCAGCAGCCCACTAGCGGAAACCTACGAGCAGTACTTC
CASSPLAETYEQYF
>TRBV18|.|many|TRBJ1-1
TGTGCCAGCTCACCACTCCAACAGGGCACTGAAGCTTTCTTT
CASSPLQQGTEAFF
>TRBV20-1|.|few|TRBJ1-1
TGCAGCACGCCCCGGACGAAGAACACTGAAGCTTTCTTT
CSTPRTKNTEAFF
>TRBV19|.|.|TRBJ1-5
TGTGCCAGTGGTCGGGGCAATCAGCCCCAGCATTTT
CASGRGNQPQHF
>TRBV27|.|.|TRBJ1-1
TGTGCCAGCAGTCCAAAAGGGGGTGGTGCTGAAGCTTTCTTT
CASSPKGGGAEAFF
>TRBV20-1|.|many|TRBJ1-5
TGCAGTGCTAGAGTAGGGGGAACCCATCAGCCCCAGCATTTT
CSARVGGTHQPQHF
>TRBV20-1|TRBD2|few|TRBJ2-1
TGCAGTGCTAGAGATCCGAGCGGGAGCGATGAGCAGTTCTTC
CSARDPSGSDEQFF
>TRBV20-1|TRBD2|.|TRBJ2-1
TGCAGTGCTAGGAAGACTAGCGCTGAGCAGTTCTTC
CSARKTSAEQFF
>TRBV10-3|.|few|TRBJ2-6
TGTGCCATCAGTGAGTCCTATTCTGGGGCCAACGTCCTGACTTTC
CAISESYSGANVLTF
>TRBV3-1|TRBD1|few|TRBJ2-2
TGTGCCAGCAGCCCCTGGGACAGGGGGCGTCGTACCGGGGAGCTGTTTTTT
CASSPWDRGRRTGELFF
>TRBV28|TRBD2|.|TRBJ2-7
TGTGCCAGCAGTTCCGGACTAGCGGGAGAGGATGACGAGCAGTACTTC
CASSSGLAGEDDEQYF
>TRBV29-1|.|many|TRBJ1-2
TGCAGCGTTGATCACAGGACGGGAATAGACTATGGCTACACCTTC
CSVDHRTGIDYGYTF
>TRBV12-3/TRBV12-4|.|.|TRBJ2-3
TGTGCCAGCAGTCGCGGGGTCACAGATACGCAGTATTTT
CASSRGVTDTQYF
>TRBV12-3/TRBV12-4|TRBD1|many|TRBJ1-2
TGTGCCAGCAGTCCAACAGGGGCTGGCTATGGCTACACCTTC
CASSPTGAGYGYTF
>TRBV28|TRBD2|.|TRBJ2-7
TGTGCCAGCAGTTCCCCTTCCCAACTAGCGGGAGGGGGTACCTACGAGCAGTACTTC
CASSSPSQLAGGGTYEQYF
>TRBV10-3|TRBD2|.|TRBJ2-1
TGTGCCAATCGGACTAGCGGGACATACAATGAGCAGTTCTTC
CANRTSGTYNEQFF
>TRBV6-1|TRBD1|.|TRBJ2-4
TGTGCCAGCAGTGAACGGGACAGGGAGTTTAACATTCAGTACTTC
CASSERDREFNIQYF
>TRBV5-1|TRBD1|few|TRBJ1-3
TGCGCCAGCAGCCTGGGACAGGCTACCTCTGGAAACACCATATATTTT
CASSLGQATSGNTIYF
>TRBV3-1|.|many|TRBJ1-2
TGTGCCAGCAGCCAAATCTTGCACGCAGGGACCTATGGCTACACCTTC
CASSQILHAGTYGYTF
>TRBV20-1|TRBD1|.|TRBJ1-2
TGCAGTGCTAGTGCCTGGACAGGGGCTGTCTATGGCTACACCTTC
CSASAWTGAVYGYTF
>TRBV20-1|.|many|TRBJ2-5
TGCAGTGCTAGAGCGGGTGCGGAGACCCAGTACTTC
CSARAGAETQYF
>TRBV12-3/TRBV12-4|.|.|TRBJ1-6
TGTGCCAGCAGGGGGGCGGGTGATTCACCCCTCCACTTT
CASRGAGDSPLHF
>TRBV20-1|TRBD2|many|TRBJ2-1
TGCAGTTCGTACCCCGGACTAGTGGGTAATGAGCAGTTCTTC
CSSYPGLVGNEQFF
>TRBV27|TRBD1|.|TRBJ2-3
TGTGCCAGCAGTTGGGGGACAGGGGCCGATACGCAGTATTTT
CASSWGTGADTQYF
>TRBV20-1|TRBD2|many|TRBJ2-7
TGCAGTGCTAGATTCCTAGCGGGAGTGGGGGAGCAGTACTTC
CSARFLAGVGEQYF
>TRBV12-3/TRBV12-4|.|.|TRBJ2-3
TGTGCCAGCAGTGTAAATGTAAGGGGCTTAGCATTAGATACGCAGTATTTT
CASSVNVRGLALDTQYF
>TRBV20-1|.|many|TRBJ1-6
TGCAGTGCTAGGGGCTGGGGGATTGGTTCACCCCTCCACTTT
CSARGWGIGSPLHF
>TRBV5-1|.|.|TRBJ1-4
TGCGCCAGCAGCTTGGAAGGGAACAATGAAAAACTGTTTTTT
CASSLEGNNEKLFF
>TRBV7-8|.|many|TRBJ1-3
TGTGCCAGCAGCATAGGACGGGACTCTGGAAACACCATATATTTT
CASSIGRDSGNTIYF
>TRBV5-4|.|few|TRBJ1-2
TGTGCCAGCAGCTTGATATCGGGGCAAAACTATGGCTACACCTTC
CASSLISGQNYGYTF
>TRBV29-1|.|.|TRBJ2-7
TGCAGCGTTGACGTCGACAGGAACTCCTACGAGCAGTACTTC
CSVDVDRNSYEQYF
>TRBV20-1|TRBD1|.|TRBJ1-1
TGCAGTGCTGTCCGGGACAGGGGGTTCGTGGGACCTGAAGCTTTCTTT
CSAVRDRGFVGPEAFF
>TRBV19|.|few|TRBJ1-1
TGTGCCAGTAGTATTCATGACGGATACACTGAAGCTTTCTTT
CASSIHDGYTEAFF
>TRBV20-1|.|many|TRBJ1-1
TGCAGTGCTGAGAGGGGCCCCGAAGCTTTCTTT
CSAERGPEAFF
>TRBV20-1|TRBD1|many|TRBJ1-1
TGCAGTGCTAGTCGGGACAGCCGTGAAGCTTTCTTT
CSASRDSREAFF
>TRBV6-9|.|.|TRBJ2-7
TGTGCCAGCAGTTACCCACCAATTGACGAGCAGTACTTC
CASSYPPIDEQYF
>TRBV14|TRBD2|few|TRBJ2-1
TGTGCCAGCAGTCACACCCGGACTAGCGTAAGATACAATGAGCAGTTCTTC
CASSHTRTSVRYNEQFF
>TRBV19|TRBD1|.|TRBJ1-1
TGTGCCAGTAGTATAGACGTGACAGGGAAAATTGAAGCTTTCTTT
CASSIDVTGKIEAFF
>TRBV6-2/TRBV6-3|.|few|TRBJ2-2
TGTGCCAGCAGTCTACAGACCGGGGAGCTGTTTTTT
CASSLQTGELFF
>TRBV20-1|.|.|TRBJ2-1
TGCGCCACATTGACTCTCAGCTCCTACAATGAGCAGTTCTTC
CATLTLSSYNEQFF
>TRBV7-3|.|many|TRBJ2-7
TGTGCCAGCAGTTTAAACCAGGGCTACGAGCAGTACTTC
CASSLNQGYEQYF
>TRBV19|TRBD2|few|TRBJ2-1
TGTGCCAGTAGTATCTCTAGCGGGGGGTACAATGAGCAGTTCTTC
CASSISSGGYNEQFF
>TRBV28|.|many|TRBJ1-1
TGTGCCAGCACAAGGAACACTGAAGCTTTCTTT
CASTRNTEAFF
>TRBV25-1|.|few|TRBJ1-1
TGTGCCAGCAGTGAGCCGTTCCGAGATCACACTGAAGCTTTCTTT
CASSEPFRDHTEAFF
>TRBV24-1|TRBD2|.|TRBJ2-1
TGTGCCACCAGTGATGGGACTAGCGGGGGGGCAGACAATGAGCAGTTCTTC
CATSDGTSGGADNEQFF